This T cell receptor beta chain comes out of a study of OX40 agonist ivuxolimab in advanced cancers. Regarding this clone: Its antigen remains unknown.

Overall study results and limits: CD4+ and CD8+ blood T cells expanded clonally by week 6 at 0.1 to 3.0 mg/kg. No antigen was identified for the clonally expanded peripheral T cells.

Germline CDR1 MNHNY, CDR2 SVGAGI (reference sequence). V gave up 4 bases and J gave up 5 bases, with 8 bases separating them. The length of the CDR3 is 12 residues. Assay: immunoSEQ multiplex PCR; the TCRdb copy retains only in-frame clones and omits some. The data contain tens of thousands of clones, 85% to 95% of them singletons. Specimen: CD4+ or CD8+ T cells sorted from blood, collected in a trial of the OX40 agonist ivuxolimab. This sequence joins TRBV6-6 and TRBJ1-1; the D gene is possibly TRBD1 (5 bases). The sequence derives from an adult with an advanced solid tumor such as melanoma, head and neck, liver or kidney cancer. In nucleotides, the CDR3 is TGTGCCAGCAGTTCCAGGGTAACTGAAGCTTTCTTT. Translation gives CASSSRVTEAFF.